A single sample gave rise to the 19 T cell receptor beta chains below, sequenced in a study of T cell repertoires in cytomegalovirus infection. TCRdb re-called the reads with MiXCR, one entry per CDR3 protein. The table has 310,000 or so distinct CDR3 sequences, about a sixth seen once. Sequencing was carried out using PBMCs. The receptors were gathered from a human donor in good health (CMV status not recorded). Some clones in this sample may be carry-over from other donors' samples.

This clonotype was observed many times. The rearrangement joins TRBV7-9 to TRBJ2-3; possible D gene TRBD2, 6 bases. In germline, CDR1 is SEHNR, CDR2 FQNEAQ (reference sequence). This CDR3 is built from 14 residues. The V gene lost 3 bases and the J gene lost 4 bases, with 11 bases spanning the gap. CDR3 residues: CASSFMEGSDTQYF. In DNA form, the CDR3 reads TGTGCCAGCAGCTTTATGGAGGGCTCAGATACGCAGTATTTT.

The rearrangement links TRBV2 to TRBJ1-1; D perhaps matches TRBD1 (5 bases). The V end lost 4 bases, the J end lost 1 base, and 7 bases lay between the germline ends. This CDR3 has 13 amino acids. Per the germline V gene, CDR1 is SNHLY and CDR2 is FYNNEI. The CDR3 is CASSGDGNTEAFF. In nucleotides, the CDR3 is TGTGCCAGCAGTGGGGACGGGAACACTGAAGCTTTCTTT.

For the CDR3, the DNA is TGTGCCATCATGGGGACCACCCAAGGCACAGATACGCAGTATTTT. It specifies CAIMGTTQGTDTQYF. The chain is built from TRBV10-3 and TRBJ2-3; D assignment may be TRBD1 or TRBD2 (5 bases each). Trimming shortened V by 7 bases and J by 1 base, and 15 bases separated the two germline ends. CDR1 and CDR2 (germline): ENHRY, SYGVKD. This CDR3 has 15 residues.

With respect to this clonotype: This may come from a read error, since a much larger clone is one base off. The chain has TRBV7-2 and TRBJ1-1; no clear D gene. The CDR3 sequence is 16 residues long. Germline lookup yields CDR1 SGHTA and CDR2 FQGNSA. The CDR3 loop reads CASSPARVGANTEASF. CDR3 nucleotide sequence: TGTGCCAGCAGCCCGGCGAGGGTGGGCGCGAACACTGAAGCTTCCTTT.

This clonotype was picked up one time. V is TRBV4-3 and J is TRBJ2-7; D not resolved. Per germline, CDR1 LGHNA and CDR2 YSLEER. V gave up 1 base and J gave up 0 bases, with 10 bases separating them. There are 15 residues in the CDR3. CDR3 nucleotides: TGCGCCAGCAGCCAAGGACACCTATACTCCTACGAGCAGTACTTC. Protein sequence: CASSQGHLYSYEQYF.

This clonotype occurred a few times. The gene calls are TRBV3-1 and TRBJ1-6; possibly TRBD1 for D (6 bases). Germline loops: CDR1 LGHDT, CDR2 YNNKEL (reference sequence). There are 14 residues in the CDR3. V gave up 1 base and J gave up 8 bases, with 9 bases separating them. The CDR3 reads CASSQAGADSPLHF. In nucleotides, the CDR3 is TGTGCCAGCAGCCAAGCAGGGGCGGATTCACCCCTCCACTTT. Supplemented by reference TRBV3-1 and TRBJ1-6, the full variable domain reads DTAVSQTPKYLVTQMGNDKSIKCEQNLGHDTMYWYKQDSKKFLKIMFSYNNKELIINETVPNRFSPKSPDKAHLNLHINSLELGDSAVYFCASSQAGADSPLHFGNGTRLTVT.

This clonotype was detected ten times or more. The chain employs TRBV7-8 and TRBJ1-1; 8 bases line up with TRBD1. Unmatched junction bases numbered 8, after V lost 5 bases and J lost 0 bases. Germline V gene lookup returns CDR1 SGHVS and CDR2 FQNEAQ. The CDR3 loop spans 16 amino acids. For the CDR3, the DNA is TGTGCCAGCAGCCCTCGACAGGGGACGGTGAACACTGAAGCTTTCTTT. This translates into CASSPRQGTVNTEAFF. Combining the CDR3 with reference TRBV7-8 and TRBJ1-1 gives the whole variable domain GAGVSQSPRYKVAKRGQDVALRCDPISGHVSLFWYQQALGQGPEFLTYFQNEAQLDKSGLPSDRFFAERPEGSVSTLKIQRTQQEDSAVYLCASSPRQGTVNTEAFFGQGTRLTVV.

This clonotype was counted many times. The CDR3 DNA reads as TGTGCCAGCAGCTTAGCGGCGGCTATGAACACTGAAGCTTTCTTT. Translated: CASSLAAAMNTEAFF. The V call is TRBV7-9, the J call TRBJ1-1; D is uncertain. With 0 bases removed from V and 0 bases from J, the gap between germline ends came to 8 bases. In germline, CDR1 is SEHNR, CDR2 FQNEAQ (reference sequence). The CDR3 has 15 residues.

This clonotype was found a few times. The chain has TRBV5-1 and TRBJ2-7; D gene unclear. Germline CDR1 reads SGHRS; CDR2 reads YFSETQ. V lost 0 bases and J 1 base, leaving 11 bases between the germline ends. The length of the CDR3 is 15 residues. CDR3 protein: CASSLAIAYSYEQYF. The CDR3 DNA sequence: TGCGCCAGCAGCTTGGCCATCGCGTATTCCTACGAGCAGTACTTC. The full variable domain, completed using reference TRBV5-1 and TRBJ2-7, is KAGVTQTPRYLIKTRGQQVTLSCSPISGHRSVSWYQQTPGQGLQFLFEYFSETQRNKGNFPGRFSGRQFSNSRSEMNVSTLELGDSALYLCASSLAIAYSYEQYFGPGTRLTVT.

The chain recombines TRBV28 with TRBJ2-5; D is possibly TRBD1 (8 bases). Trimming left V 4 bases short and J 5 bases short, with 17 bases between. CDR3 length: 15 residues. Germline-derived CDR1 and CDR2 are MDHEN and SYDVKM. CDR3: CASSSAGQGGETQYF. The CDR3 nucleotides read TGTGCCAGCAGTTCTGCCGGACAGGGAGGGGAGACCCAGTACTTC. Looking up the rest from reference TRBV28 and TRBJ2-5 gives the full variable domain: DVKVTQSSRYLVKRTGEKVFLECVQDMDHENMFWYRQDPGLGLRLIYFSYDVKMKEKGDIPEGYSVSREKKERFSLILESASTNQTSMYLCASSSAGQGGETQYFGPGTRLLVL.

The chain is built from TRBV10-3 and TRBJ2-7; possible D gene TRBD1, 6 bases. V was clipped by 4 bases and J by 2 bases, with 12 bases between them. The CDR3 consists of 14 residues. The germline gives CDR1 ENHRY, CDR2 SYGVKD. The chain's CDR3 is CAISGSGDPYEQYF. In nucleotides, the CDR3 is TGTGCCATCAGTGGTTCAGGGGATCCCTACGAGCAGTACTTC.

A few counts support this clonotype. The J gene is TRBJ1-1, the V gene TRBV19; 8 nucleotides line up with TRBD1. The J segment lost 6 bases and the V segment lost 5 bases, leaving 20 bases of the junction unmatched. Germline values: CDR1 LNHDA, CDR2 SQIVND (reference sequence). This CDR3 is 18 amino acids long. As DNA, the CDR3 is TGTGCCAGTAGTCCCGGCCCCCTCAGACAGACAGGGGTTTCTGAAGCTTTCTTT. This translates into CASSPGPLRQTGVSEAFF. The variable domain in full, completed from reference TRBV19 and TRBJ1-1, reads DGGITQSPKYLFRKEGQNVTLSCEQNLNHDAMYWYRQDPGQGLRLIYYSQIVNDFQKGDIAEGYSVSREKKESFPLTVTSAQKNPTAFYLCASSPGPLRQTGVSEAFFGQGTRLTVV.

This clonotype appeared many times. V gene TRBV7-2 combines with J gene TRBJ2-2; 10 bases match TRBD1. V was pared by 6 bases and J by 6 bases, with 4 bases of the junction left unmatched. There are 14 residues in the CDR3. CDR1 SGHTA and CDR2 FQGNSA come from the germline V gene. The DNA of the CDR3 is TGTGCCAGCAGGCAGGGGACAGGGGCCGGGGAGCTGTTTTTT. This sequence encodes CASRQGTGAGELFF.

This clonotype was detected many times. The V gene is TRBV7-2, the J gene TRBJ1-5; TRBD1 is a possible D gene (6 bases). CDR3 length: 19 residues. Per the germline V gene, CDR1 is SGHTA and CDR2 is FQGNSA. Trimming shortened V by 1 base and J by 1 base, and 20 bases separated the two germline ends. The CDR3 bases are TGTGCCAGCAGCTTAGTGGGTTCTGGTCGGGGGCCGAGCAATCAGCCCCAGCATTTT. It codes for CASSLVGSGRGPSNQPQHF.

In this sample, this clonotype turned up many times. This chain links TRBV11-2 with TRBJ1-1; D is ambiguous. Trimming stripped 0 bases from V and 2 bases from J, with 13 bases between. The germline gives CDR1 SGHAT, CDR2 FQNNGV. The CDR3 loop spans 16 amino acids. In DNA, the CDR3 is TGTGCCAGCAGCTTAGACCCGGGATCCGGTAACACTGAAGCTTTCTTT. This encodes CASSLDPGSGNTEAFF.

This clonotype was recorded a few times. The chain combines TRBV6-2 or TRBV6-3 with TRBJ2-1; a possible D gene is TRBD1 (5 bases). Germline CDR1 and CDR2: MNHEY and SVGEGT. The CDR3 is 14 amino acids. Trimming removed 5 bases at V and 2 bases at J, with 10 bases between. In DNA, the CDR3 is TGTGCCAGCAGTCCTAGGGGCGCCTACAATGAGCAGTTCTTC. Residues: CASSPRGAYNEQFF.

The CDR3 sequence is CASSETGFREKLFF. The CDR3 DNA is TGCGCCAGCAGCGAGACAGGGTTCAGGGAAAAACTGTTTTTT. The J gene is TRBJ1-4, the V gene TRBV5-1, with 7 bases identical to TRBD1. The V gene's germline CDR1 is SGHRS and CDR2 YFSETQ. The junction had 8 bases not matched to a gene; V was cut back by 4 bases and J by 8 bases. CDR3 length equals 14 residues.

This clonotype was observed at least ten times. This chain joins TRBV6-5 and TRBJ2-2, with D perhaps TRBD2 (5 bases). The V end lost 2 bases, the J end lost 5 bases, and 15 bases lay between the germline ends. The V gene's germline CDR1 is MNHEY and CDR2 SVGAGI. CDR3 length equals 16 residues. CDR3: CASSYEGASRTGELFF. CDR3 DNA sequence: TGTGCCAGCAGTTACGAGGGCGCGAGTAGGACCGGGGAGCTGTTTTTT.

A word on this clonotype: A much more abundant neighbour one base away suggests this may be a read error. The V and J genes are TRBV7-2 and TRBJ2-3, with D possibly matching TRBD2 (5 bases). The V gene lost 9 bases and the J gene lost 4 bases, with 17 bases spanning the gap. Germline lookup yields CDR1 SGHTA and CDR2 FQGNSA. The CDR3 is 14 amino acids. The CDR3 nucleotides read TGTGCCAGTAAAGCGGTGGGTTCCGCAGATACGCAGTATTTT. Its protein is CASKAVGSADTQYF.